This T cell receptor (beta chain) comes out of a study of shared clonotypes between healthy human individuals. Study results and limitations: Larger estimated richness was generally seen in naive subsets than in memory subsets.

The authors loaded 150 to 250 ng DNA, about 30,000 T cell genomes, into sorted-subset replicate PCRs. Profiling relied on immunoSEQ multiplex PCR, and the TCRdb table lists in-frame clones only, not all of them. The table includes 2 million to 2.5 million clones, just under 95% detected once. The V gene's germline CDR1 is SGDLS and CDR2 YYNGEE. V gave up 3 bases and J gave up 4 bases, with 12 bases separating them. The CDR3 runs to 14 residues. As for this clone: Its antigen is unknown.

This TCR was sampled from a man younger than 35 in good health. Some clones in this sample may be carry-over from other donors' samples. The sample was naive CD4+ T cells from PBMCs. Indicated subset: CD45RA+ positively selected. The J gene is TRBJ2-3, the V gene TRBV9, with a possible D match to TRBD1 (5 bases). The CDR3 region is CASSAGLSPDTQYF. The DNA for the CDR3 is TGTGCCAGCAGCGCAGGGTTGTCCCCAGATACGCAGTATTTT.